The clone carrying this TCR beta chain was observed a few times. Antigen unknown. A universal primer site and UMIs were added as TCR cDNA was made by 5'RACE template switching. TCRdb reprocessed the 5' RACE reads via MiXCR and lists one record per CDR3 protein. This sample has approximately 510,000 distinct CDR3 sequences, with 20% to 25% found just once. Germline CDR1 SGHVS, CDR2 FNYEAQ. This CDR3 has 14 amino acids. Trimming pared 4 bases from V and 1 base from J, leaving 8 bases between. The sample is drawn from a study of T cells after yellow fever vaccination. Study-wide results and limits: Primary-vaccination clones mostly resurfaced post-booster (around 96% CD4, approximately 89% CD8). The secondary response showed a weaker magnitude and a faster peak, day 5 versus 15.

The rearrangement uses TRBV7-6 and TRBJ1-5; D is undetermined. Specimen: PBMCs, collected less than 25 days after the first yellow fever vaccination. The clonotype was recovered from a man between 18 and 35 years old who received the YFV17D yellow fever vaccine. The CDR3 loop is CASSSSGSNQPQHF. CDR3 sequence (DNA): TGTGCCAGCAGCTCCAGCGGGAGCAATCAGCCCCAGCATTTT.